These T cell receptor beta chains were read from a single sample in a study of follicular helper T cells after annual influenza vaccination. The method was immunoSEQ multiplex PCR; TCRdb's version includes in-frame clones alone and lacks a portion of them. The table includes about 11,000 clones, roughly 80% detected once. Sample: CXCR5- memory CD4+ T cells sorted from blood, taken 6 weeks after influenza vaccination. The receptor source for this set is an adult who received the influenza vaccine. CDR3s include the opening cysteine and the closing phenylalanine or tryptophan. D genes are given only for firm matches. The size entry is marked missing in some rows and otherwise reads once, few, many or a size class.

clone_size: once; v_call: TRBV7-7; j_call: TRBJ2-5; d_call: TRBD1; cdr3_nt: TGTGCCAGCAGCCCGACAGGGGGGCTCCAAGAGACCCAGTACTTC; cdr3_aa: CASSPTGGLQETQYF
clone_size: -; v_call: TRBV6-1; j_call: TRBJ2-1; d_call: -; cdr3_nt: TGTGCCAGCTGCCTCTCTCCGGACAATGAGCAGTTCTTC; cdr3_aa: CASCLSPDNEQFF
clone_size: -; v_call: TRBV2; j_call: TRBJ2-2; d_call: -; cdr3_nt: TGTGCCAGCAGTTCCCAGGGGAGGGGTAACACCGGGGAGCTGTTTTTT; cdr3_aa: CASSSQGRGNTGELFF
clone_size: few; v_call: TRBV7-6; j_call: TRBJ1-1; d_call: -; cdr3_nt: TGTGCCAGCAGCCCAGGGGTTTTCACTGAAGCTTTCTTT; cdr3_aa: CASSPGVFTEAFF
clone_size: -; v_call: TRBV5-1; j_call: TRBJ2-3; d_call: TRBD2; cdr3_nt: TGCGCCAGCAGCTCTGGAATTAGCGGGGGCACAGATACGCAGTATTTT; cdr3_aa: CASSSGISGGTDTQYF
clone_size: -; v_call: TRBV5-1; j_call: TRBJ2-1; d_call: TRBD1; cdr3_nt: TGCGCCAGCAGCTTGAGCACAGGGGAGTACTACAATGAGCAGTTCTTC; cdr3_aa: CASSLSTGEYYNEQFF
clone_size: -; v_call: TRBV6-5; j_call: TRBJ1-1; d_call: TRBD1; cdr3_nt: TGTGCCAGCAGTTATTTAGGGGGCGGAACTGAAGCTTTCTTT; cdr3_aa: CASSYLGGGTEAFF
clone_size: -; v_call: TRBV7-7; j_call: TRBJ1-2; d_call: TRBD1; cdr3_nt: TGTGCCAGCAGCATAAGACAGGGAACTAACTATGGCTACACCTTC; cdr3_aa: CASSIRQGTNYGYTF
clone_size: -; v_call: TRBV4-3; j_call: TRBJ1-2; d_call: TRBD1; cdr3_nt: TGCGCCAGCAGCCGGACAGGGGGCGATGGCTACACCTTC; cdr3_aa: CASSRTGGDGYTF
clone_size: -; v_call: TRBV5-1; j_call: TRBJ1-6; d_call: -; cdr3_nt: TGCGCCAGCAGCCGTTCCACCGTCGGGACTGGGGATTCACCCCTCCACTTT; cdr3_aa: CASSRSTVGTGDSPLHF
clone_size: -; v_call: TRBV20-1; j_call: TRBJ2-7; d_call: TRBD1; cdr3_nt: TGCATAGCAGGGGGCCCCTACGAGCAGTACTTC; cdr3_aa: CIAGGPYEQYF
clone_size: -; v_call: TRBV2; j_call: TRBJ2-7; d_call: -; cdr3_nt: TGTGCCAGTCACGGGGACTCCTACGAGCAGTACTTC; cdr3_aa: CASHGDSYEQYF
clone_size: -; v_call: TRBV7-6; j_call: TRBJ2-7; d_call: -; cdr3_nt: TGTGCCAGCAGCCGTACCTCCTTCTCCTACGAGCAGTACTTC; cdr3_aa: CASSRTSFSYEQYF
clone_size: -; v_call: TRBV6-5; j_call: TRBJ1-1; d_call: -; cdr3_nt: TGTGCCAGCAGTTACGTCCAAGGCATGCAAGCTTTCTTT; cdr3_aa: CASSYVQGMQAFF
clone_size: -; v_call: TRBV6-6; j_call: TRBJ1-1; d_call: -; cdr3_nt: TGTGCCAGCAGTTACTTCGATAGGGGGACTGAAGCTTTCTTT; cdr3_aa: CASSYFDRGTEAFF
clone_size: few; v_call: TRBV9; j_call: TRBJ1-5; d_call: -; cdr3_nt: TGTGCCAGCAGCGCGACGTCAGGGCAGGGCTCACAGCCCCAGCATTTT; cdr3_aa: CASSATSGQGSQPQHF
clone_size: -; v_call: TRBV7-2; j_call: TRBJ1-2; d_call: TRBD1; cdr3_nt: TGTGCCAGCAGCTTACGACAGGGGAATGGCTACACCTTC; cdr3_aa: CASSLRQGNGYTF
clone_size: -; v_call: TRBV6-4; j_call: TRBJ2-3; d_call: -; cdr3_nt: TGTGCCAGCAGAACCGACGGGGGCGGCACAGATACGCAGTATTTT; cdr3_aa: CASRTDGGGTDTQYF
clone_size: -; v_call: TRBV6-1; j_call: TRBJ1-1; d_call: -; cdr3_nt: TGTGCCAGCAGTGGTCTGGGGCTGGGCACTGAAGCTTTCTTT; cdr3_aa: CASSGLGLGTEAFF
clone_size: -; v_call: TRBV25-1; j_call: TRBJ1-1; d_call: -; cdr3_nt: TGTGCCAGCAGTGAATACGGCAGGGACGCGCGGAACACTGAAGCTTTCTTT; cdr3_aa: CASSEYGRDARNTEAFF
clone_size: -; v_call: TRBV7-9; j_call: TRBJ1-1; d_call: -; cdr3_nt: TGTGCCAGCCGGTTGGGGCAAATGAACACTGAAGCTTTCTTT; cdr3_aa: CASRLGQMNTEAFF
clone_size: -; v_call: TRBV13; j_call: TRBJ2-3; d_call: TRBD1; cdr3_nt: TGTGCCAGCAGCCAAAACAGGGGGGCTGAAATAGATACGCAGTATTTT; cdr3_aa: CASSQNRGAEIDTQYF
clone_size: once; v_call: TRBV7-3; j_call: TRBJ1-1; d_call: -; cdr3_nt: TGTGCCAGCAGCTTAAATTTTGGACAGGAAGCTTTCTTT; cdr3_aa: CASSLNFGQEAFF
clone_size: -; v_call: TRBV29-1; j_call: TRBJ1-4; d_call: TRBD1; cdr3_nt: TGCAGCGAAGTATCCCGGGACAGGGATGAAAAACTGTTTTTT; cdr3_aa: CSEVSRDRDEKLFF
clone_size: -; v_call: TRBV7-9; j_call: TRBJ2-7; d_call: TRBD2; cdr3_nt: TGTGCCAGCAGCCAAGAGCTCCTCGGGGAGGGATACGAGCAGTACTTC; cdr3_aa: CASSQELLGEGYEQYF
clone_size: -; v_call: TRBV6-5; j_call: TRBJ1-2; d_call: -; cdr3_nt: TGTGCCAGCAGTTTACAGGGATATGGCTACACCTTC; cdr3_aa: CASSLQGYGYTF
clone_size: -; v_call: TRBV15; j_call: TRBJ1-1; d_call: -; cdr3_nt: TGTGCCACCAGCAAGAACACTGAAGCTTTCTTT; cdr3_aa: CATSKNTEAFF
clone_size: once; v_call: TRBV13; j_call: TRBJ2-2; d_call: -; cdr3_nt: TGTGCCAGCAGCTTAGGGGCCGGGGAGCTGTTTTTT; cdr3_aa: CASSLGAGELFF
clone_size: -; v_call: TRBV5-1; j_call: TRBJ1-1; d_call: -; cdr3_nt: TGCGCCAGCAGCCCGGACCGAAAAAAGGGGAGGAACACTGAAGCTTTCTTT; cdr3_aa: CASSPDRKKGRNTEAFF
clone_size: -; v_call: TRBV4-1; j_call: TRBJ2-7; d_call: -; cdr3_nt: TGCGCCAGCAGCCAAGATAGGGCCGCAACCGGGACTTCAAGCGAGCAGTACTTC; cdr3_aa: CASSQDRAATGTSSEQYF
clone_size: few; v_call: TRBV7-9; j_call: TRBJ1-2; d_call: -; cdr3_nt: TGTGCCAGCAGCTTAGACAGGGATGGCTACACCTTC; cdr3_aa: CASSLDRDGYTF
clone_size: -; v_call: TRBV5-6; j_call: TRBJ1-4; d_call: -; cdr3_nt: TGTGCCAGCAGCTTGGGGCAGCCGGGTTCCAATGAAAAACTGTTTTTT; cdr3_aa: CASSLGQPGSNEKLFF
clone_size: -; v_call: TRBV19; j_call: TRBJ1-5; d_call: TRBD1; cdr3_nt: TGTGCCAGTACCCCGGGACAGGGGTTTAATCAGCCCCAGCATTTT; cdr3_aa: CASTPGQGFNQPQHF
clone_size: -; v_call: TRBV4-1; j_call: TRBJ1-5; d_call: -; cdr3_nt: TGCGCCAGCAGCCAACTAACAGCAAATCAGCCCCAGCATTTT; cdr3_aa: CASSQLTANQPQHF
clone_size: few; v_call: TRBV6-5; j_call: TRBJ1-5; d_call: -; cdr3_nt: TGTGCCAGCAGCCCTACTAACTTCAATCAGCCCCAGCATTTT; cdr3_aa: CASSPTNFNQPQHF
clone_size: -; v_call: TRBV5-1; j_call: TRBJ2-3; d_call: TRBD2; cdr3_nt: TGCGCCAGCAGCTTGGACCTAGCGGGGGGGCCCGATACGCAGTATTTT; cdr3_aa: CASSLDLAGGPDTQYF
clone_size: -; v_call: TRBV4-3; j_call: TRBJ2-1; d_call: -; cdr3_nt: TGCGCCAGCAGCCAGAGAGGGGGGTCCTACAATGAGCAGTTCTTC; cdr3_aa: CASSQRGGSYNEQFF
clone_size: -; v_call: TRBV7-3; j_call: TRBJ2-3; d_call: -; cdr3_nt: TGTGCCAGCAGCCCCGGGACGGAACGAGATACGCAGTATTTT; cdr3_aa: CASSPGTERDTQYF
clone_size: -; v_call: TRBV10-3; j_call: TRBJ2-1; d_call: -; cdr3_nt: TGTGCCATCAGGACGAGTACAGGGAGCTCCTACAATGAGCAGTTCTTC; cdr3_aa: CAIRTSTGSSYNEQFF
clone_size: -; v_call: TRBV2; j_call: TRBJ1-1; d_call: TRBD1; cdr3_nt: TGTGCCAGCAGAAGGGGGCCCACTGAAGCTTTCTTT; cdr3_aa: CASRRGPTEAFF
clone_size: -; v_call: TRBV27; j_call: TRBJ1-1; d_call: TRBD1; cdr3_nt: TGTGCCAGCAGTTTATACAGGGGGCGCGACACTGAAGCTTTCTTT; cdr3_aa: CASSLYRGRDTEAFF
clone_size: few; v_call: TRBV27; j_call: TRBJ1-6; d_call: -; cdr3_nt: TGTGCCAGCAGTTTGGCAGGGCTTTCCCGTTCACCCCTCCACTTT; cdr3_aa: CASSLAGLSRSPLHF
clone_size: -; v_call: TRBV29-1; j_call: TRBJ2-7; d_call: -; cdr3_nt: TGCAGCGTTGCGGTCTCTCTAAAGGGCGAGCAGTACTTC; cdr3_aa: CSVAVSLKGEQYF
clone_size: -; v_call: TRBV6-1; j_call: TRBJ1-4; d_call: -; cdr3_nt: TGTGCCAGCAGTGTTACGGTACAGGGAGATGAAAAACTGTTTTTT; cdr3_aa: CASSVTVQGDEKLFF
clone_size: -; v_call: TRBV7-3; j_call: TRBJ1-6; d_call: -; cdr3_nt: TGTGCCAGCAGCGCTGGAGGGTCCCGGAGTTCACCCCTCCACTTT; cdr3_aa: CASSAGGSRSSPLHF
clone_size: once; v_call: TRBV5-4; j_call: TRBJ2-3; d_call: -; cdr3_nt: TGTGCCAGCAGCTTGACGGGGAGACTCACAGATACGCAGTATTTT; cdr3_aa: CASSLTGRLTDTQYF